The text below deals with one T cell receptor beta chain. This CDR3 has 13 residues. CDR1 is DFQATT, CDR2 SNEGSKA, per germline (reference sequence). With 5 bases clipped from V and 4 bases from J, the junction kept 4 bases outside the gene matches. These data originate in a study of naive and memory T cell subsets. Both TRBC1 and TRBC2 were covered by a beta constant-region primer of two equimolar oligonucleotides. Via MiXCR, TCRdb re-called the UMI-ligation and nested PCR reads, giving one row per CDR3 protein. The table records 130,000 to 150,000 distinct CDR3 sequences, about 18% of them present only once. Separate alpha and beta amplification began at the second PCR step.

The chain carries TRBV20-1 and TRBJ2-1, with 8 bases that match TRBD2. This sequence was found in a human donor in good health. The sample taken for sequencing was naive CD4+ T cells from blood. The CDR3 DNA is TGCAGTGCTCGGACTAGCTATTACAATGAGCAGTTCTTC. It specifies CSARTSYYNEQFF.